This T cell receptor (beta chain) derives from a study of T cells and copy number aberrations in small-cell lung cancer. CDR1 is SGHDT and CDR2 is YYEEEE in the germline V gene. V was trimmed by 3 bases and J by 8 bases, leaving 11 bases between them. CDR3 length: 12 amino acids. Repertoires were generated with immunoSEQ multiplex PCR, while TCRdb's copy carries only in-frame clones and drops some. This sample has more than 6,500 clones, with around 69% found just once. This TCR was recovered from a woman aged 70-85 years with small cell lung cancer. Some clones in this sample may be carry-over from other donors' samples. Sequencing was performed on normal tissue next to the tumor. The chain couples TRBV5-6 to TRBJ1-2; D ambiguous. DNA of the CDR3: TGTGCCAGCAGCTCCGGGGTTCACGGCTACACCTTC. It codes for CASSSGVHGYTF.